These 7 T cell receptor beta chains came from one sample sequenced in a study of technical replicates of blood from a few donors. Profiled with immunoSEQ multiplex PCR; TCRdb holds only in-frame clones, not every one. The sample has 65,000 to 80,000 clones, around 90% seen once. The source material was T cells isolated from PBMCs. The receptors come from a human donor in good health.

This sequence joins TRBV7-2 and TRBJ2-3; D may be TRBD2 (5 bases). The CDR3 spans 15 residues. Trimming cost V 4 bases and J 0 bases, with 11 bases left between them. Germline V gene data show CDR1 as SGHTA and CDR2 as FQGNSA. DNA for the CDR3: TGTGCCAGCAGCTGGCTACTAGTAAGCACAGATACGCAGTATTTT. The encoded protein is CASSWLLVSTDTQYF.

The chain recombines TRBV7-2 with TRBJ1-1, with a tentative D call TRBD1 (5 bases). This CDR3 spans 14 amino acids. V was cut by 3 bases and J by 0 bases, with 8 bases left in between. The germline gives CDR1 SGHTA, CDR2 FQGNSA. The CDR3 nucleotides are TGTGCCAGCAGCTTGACAGCCATGAACACTGAAGCTTTCTTT. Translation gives CASSLTAMNTEAFF.

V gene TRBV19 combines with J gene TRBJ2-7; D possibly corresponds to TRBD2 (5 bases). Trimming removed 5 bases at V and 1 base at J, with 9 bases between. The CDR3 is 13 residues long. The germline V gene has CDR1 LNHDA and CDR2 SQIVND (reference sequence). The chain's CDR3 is CASSRGVSYEQYF. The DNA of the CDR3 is TGTGCCAGTAGTCGGGGAGTTTCCTACGAGCAGTACTTC. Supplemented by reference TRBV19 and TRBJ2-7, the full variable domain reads DGGITQSPKYLFRKEGQNVTLSCEQNLNHDAMYWYRQDPGQGLRLIYYSQIVNDFQKGDIAEGYSVSREKKESFPLTVTSAQKNPTAFYLCASSRGVSYEQYFGPGTRLTVT.

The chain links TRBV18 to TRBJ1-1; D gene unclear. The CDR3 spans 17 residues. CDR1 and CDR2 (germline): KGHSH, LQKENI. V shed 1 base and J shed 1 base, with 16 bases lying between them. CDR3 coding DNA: TGTGCCAGCTCACCACTTGGCTTTTGGGTAGCGAACACTGAAGCTTTCTTT. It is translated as CASSPLGFWVANTEAFF.

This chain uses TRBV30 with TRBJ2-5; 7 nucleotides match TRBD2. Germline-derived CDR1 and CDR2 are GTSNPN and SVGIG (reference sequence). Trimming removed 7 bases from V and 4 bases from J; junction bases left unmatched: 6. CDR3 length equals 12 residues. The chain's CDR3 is CAFGTGGETQYF. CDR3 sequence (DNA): TGTGCCTTCGGAACGGGAGGAGAGACCCAGTACTTC.

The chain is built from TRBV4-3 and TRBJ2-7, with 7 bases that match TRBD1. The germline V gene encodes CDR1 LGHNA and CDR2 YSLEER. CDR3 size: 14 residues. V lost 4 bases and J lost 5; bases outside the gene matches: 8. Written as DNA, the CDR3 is TGCGCCAGCAGCCTTTCCGGGACAGCCCACGAGCAGTACTTC. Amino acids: CASSLSGTAHEQYF.

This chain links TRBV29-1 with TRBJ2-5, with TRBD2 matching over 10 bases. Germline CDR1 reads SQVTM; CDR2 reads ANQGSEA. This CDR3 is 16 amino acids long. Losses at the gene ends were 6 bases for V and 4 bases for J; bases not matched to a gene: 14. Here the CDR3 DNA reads TGCAGCGTCCTTATGGCTAGCGGGAGCGGTGGAGAGACCCAGTACTTC. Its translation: CSVLMASGSGGETQYF.